This T cell receptor beta chain came from a study of T cell changes during pregnancy in multiple sclerosis. CDR3 length: 16 amino acids. Germline lookup yields CDR1 MGHRA and CDR2 YSYEKL. Sequencing used immunoSEQ multiplex PCR; TCRdb keeps in-frame clones, though not all of them. The sample contains fewer than 65,000 clones, 91% of which appear only once. The sequence was collected from a female donor in good health, enrolled as a control in a pregnancy study. This specimen consisted of peripheral blood, obtained in the third trimester of pregnancy. This chain connects TRBV4-1 to TRBJ2-5; D might be TRBD2 (6 bases). TRBJ2-7 explains the end of the DNA better; the J call may be wrong. The CDR3 sequence: CASSQIPGGANYEQYF. DNA for the CDR3: TGCGCCAGCAGCCAGATTCCTGGAGGGGCAAATTACGAGCAGTACTTC.